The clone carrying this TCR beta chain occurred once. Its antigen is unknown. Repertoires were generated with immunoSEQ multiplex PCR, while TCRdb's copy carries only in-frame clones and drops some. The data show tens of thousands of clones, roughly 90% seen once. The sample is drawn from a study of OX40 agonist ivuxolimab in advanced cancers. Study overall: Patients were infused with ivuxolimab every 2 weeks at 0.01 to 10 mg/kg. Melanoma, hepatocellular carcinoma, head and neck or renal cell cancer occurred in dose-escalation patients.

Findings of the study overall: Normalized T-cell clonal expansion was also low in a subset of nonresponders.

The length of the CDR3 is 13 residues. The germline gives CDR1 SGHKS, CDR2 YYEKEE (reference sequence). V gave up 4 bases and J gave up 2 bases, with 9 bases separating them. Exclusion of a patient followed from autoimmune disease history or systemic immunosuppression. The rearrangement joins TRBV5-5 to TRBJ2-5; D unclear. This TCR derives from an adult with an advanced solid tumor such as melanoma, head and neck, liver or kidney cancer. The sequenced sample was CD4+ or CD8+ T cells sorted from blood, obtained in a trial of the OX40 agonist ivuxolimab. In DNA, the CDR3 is TGTGCCAGCAGCCGCATAGGTCAAGAGACCCAGTACTTC. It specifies CASSRIGQETQYF.